This T cell receptor beta chain was profiled in a study of PD-1 blockade in classical Hodgkin lymphoma. Study-wide results and limits: With CD4+ cells, TCR diversity rose significantly by C4D1, but not with CD8+ cells.

Every single patient, without exception, relapsed after autologous stem cell transplantation, and brentuximab vedotin exposure varied. On this clone itself: What it binds is unknown. Other DNA variants within this sample encode the same CDR3.

Looked up from germline, CDR1 is SNHLY and CDR2 is FYNNEI. The V and J ends lost 3 bases and 7 bases respectively, with 24 bases between them. CDR3 length equals 17 residues. Generated by immunoSEQ multiplex PCR, the TCRdb table keeps only in-frame clones and is missing some. Seen here are 20,000 to 30,000 clones, roughly two thirds observed once, and the top ten hold about 3.6%. The sequencing used peripheral blood mononuclear cells (PBMCs), collected at baseline. This receptor was identified in a human donor with classical Hodgkin lymphoma. V gene TRBV2 combines with J gene TRBJ1-2; D gene ambiguous. The CDR3 DNA is TGTGCCAGCAGTGAGAGAGGGAATGTACTCCCGTTGGGTGGCTACACCTTC. Its protein product is CASSERGNVLPLGGYTF. Full variable domain (outside the CDR3, taken from reference TRBV2 and TRBJ1-2): EPEVTQTPSHQVTQMGQEVILRCVPISNHLYFYWYRQILGQKVEFLVSFYNNEISEKSEIFDDQFSVERPDGSNFTLKIRSTKLEDSAMYFCASSERGNVLPLGGYTFGSGTRLTVV.